This TCR beta chain stems from a study of read filtering for tumor transcriptome and immune sequencing. Findings and caveats of the study: Without single-read clonotypes, shared clonotype proportions correlated more between IR-seq and RNA-seq. Sorted CD138-negative bone marrow cells were not purified T cells. Even smaller IR-seq throughput identified most shared clonotypes.

In the case of this clonotype: Its antigen is undetermined. A much larger clone differs by one base, so this may be a read error.

Germline CDR1 and CDR2: DFQATT and SNEGSKA (reference sequence). This CDR3 contains 12 residues. Molecular barcoded adaptors covering alpha/delta and beta/gamma chains were used on approximately 440 ng RNA. MiXCR, applied by TCRdb to the reads, yields one record per CDR3 protein. The sample lists tens of thousands of distinct CDR3 sequences, about 20% seen once, with around two fifths in the top ten. The clonotype comes from a donor aged 40 or older with multiple myeloma. The sequenced material came from a population of CD138-negative cells sorted from bone marrow. The chain joins TRBV20-1 to TRBJ2-3, with 7 bases aligning to TRBD2. CDR3 nucleotide sequence: TGCGGTGCGCGGGAGAGCACAGATACGCAGTATTTT. This sequence encodes CGARESTDTQYF.